This T cell receptor beta chain emerged from a study of human thymus T cells. A remark on this clone: The junction and the germline gene differ at one end; a read error may be behind it.

Sequencing was performed with immunoSEQ multiplex PCR; in TCRdb, only in-frame clones are kept and a portion is missing. The sample holds approximately 40,000 clones, nearly 95% seen once. The germline V gene encodes CDR1 WNHNN and CDR2 SYGVQD (reference sequence). The CDR3 contains 13 residues. Healthy Finnish infants undergoing corrective surgery for congenital heart defects were used as donors. The chain recombines TRBV10-1 with TRBJ1-1; no definite D call. Sequencing was done on a sample of blood. The sequence came from a boy in the first two years of life with a congenital heart defect but otherwise immunologically healthy. The CDR3 spells CASSGTANTEAFF. DNA for the CDR3: TGCGCCAGTAGTGGTACAGCCAACACTGAAGCTTTCTTT.